A selection of T cell receptor beta chains follows, all from one sample in a study of T cell responses to AZD1222 COVID-19 vaccine. Only in-frame clones appear in the TCRdb table, and some are missing; sequencing was by immunoSEQ multiplex PCR. The repertoire includes approximately 90,000 clones, over 75% of them detected once, and 16% sits in the top ten. The sample was peripheral blood, taken on day 0 of AZD1222 vaccination. The receptors were gathered from an adult in good health. Both conserved end residues are part of each CDR3. D genes are given only for firm matches. For some rows the clone size is stated as once, few or many, or as a class when expanded; others skip it.

j_call d_call clone_size v_call cdr3_aa cdr3_nt
TRBJ1-2 . . TRBV5-1 CASSLDEIGTDNYGYTF TGCGCCAGCAGCTTGGACGAGATCGGGACTGATAACTATGGCTACACCTTC
TRBJ2-1 TRBD1 . TRBV27 CASRSPYTGTGFDEQFF TGTGCCAGCAGGAGTCCTTATACCGGGACAGGGTTCGATGAGCAGTTCTTC
TRBJ2-1 TRBD1 . TRBV10-3 CAIKGQGAYNEQFF TGTGCCATCAAAGGACAGGGAGCTTACAATGAGCAGTTCTTC
TRBJ1-2 . . TRBV7-9 CATRPIDLLYGYTF TGTGCCACCCGACCGATCGATCTTTTATATGGCTACACCTTC
TRBJ2-5 TRBD1 . TRBV4-2 CASSQDGGFQGAGETQYF TGTGCCAGCAGCCAAGATGGGGGATTTCAGGGGGCCGGAGAGACCCAGTACTTC
TRBJ2-5 . . TRBV5-8 CASSLDRVRETQYF TGTGCCAGCAGCTTGGACAGGGTGCGAGAGACCCAGTACTTC
TRBJ1-2 . once TRBV18 CASSYTGDYGYTF TGTGCCAGCTCGTATACCGGCGACTATGGCTACACCTTC
TRBJ2-2 TRBD2 . TRBV2 CASSEPSPSGLRITGELFF TGTGCCAGCAGTGAGCCATCCCCTAGCGGTCTGAGGATCACCGGGGAGCTGTTTTTT
TRBJ1-6 . . TRBV18 CASSPPGRYNSPLHF TGTGCCAGCTCACCTCCAGGCCGGTATAATTCACCCCTCCACTTT
TRBJ2-3 TRBD1 . TRBV27 CASSPGTGTSGTQYF TGTGCCAGCAGTCCGGGGACAGGAACGTCAGGTACGCAGTATTTT
TRBJ1-2 TRBD1 . TRBV19 CASARTGTNYGYTF TGTGCCAGCGCGAGGACAGGCACTAACTATGGCTACACCTTC
TRBJ1-5 . . TRBV3-1/TRBV3-2 CASSQDWGQPQHF TGTGCCAGCAGCCAAGATTGGGGTCAGCCCCAGCATTTT
TRBJ2-2 TRBD2 . TRBV27 CASSLAGGNTGELFF TGTGCCAGCAGTTTAGCGGGAGGGAACACCGGGGAGCTGTTTTTT
TRBJ2-1 . . TRBV5-1 CASSSSLSSGYNEQFF TGCGCCAGCAGCTCATCACTTTCTAGTGGCTACAATGAGCAGTTCTTC
TRBJ1-3 . . TRBV15 CATSRERGLSGNTIYF TGTGCCACCAGCAGAGAAAGAGGGCTCTCTGGAAACACCATATATTTT
TRBJ1-2 . . TRBV6-5 CASSTGREGYGYTF TGTGCCAGCAGCACCGGGAGGGAGGGTTATGGCTACACCTTC
TRBJ2-5 TRBD2 . TRBV2 CASSESSGRQETQYF TGTGCCAGCAGTGAGAGTAGCGGGAGACAAGAGACCCAGTACTTC
TRBJ1-4 . . TRBV5-1 CASSSGTHWANEKLFF TGCGCCAGCAGCTCCGGGACCCATTGGGCTAATGAAAAACTGTTTTTT
TRBJ1-3 . . TRBV14 CASSQGHTIYF TGTGCCAGCAGCCAAGGGCACACCATATATTTT
TRBJ1-1 . . TRBV7-9 CASNPDSRNTEAFF TGTGCCAGCAACCCCGACAGCCGGAACACTGAAGCTTTCTTT
TRBJ1-5 TRBD1 . TRBV3-1/TRBV3-2 CASSTGQGNQPQHF TGTGCCAGCAGCACAGGACAGGGAAATCAGCCCCAGCATTTT
TRBJ1-5 . . TRBV29-1 CSVELIAGQPQHF TGCAGCGTTGAATTAATTGCTGGGCAGCCCCAGCATTTT
TRBJ1-2 . once TRBV6-1 CASSEGQGKPGGYTF TGTGCCAGCAGTGAAGGGCAGGGGAAGCCTGGTGGCTACACCTTC
TRBJ1-1 . few TRBV7-9 CASSLGQIEAFF TGTGCCAGCAGCTTAGGACAGATTGAAGCTTTCTTT
TRBJ2-2 TRBD2 once TRBV15 CATSSLAGLANTGELFF TGTGCCACCAGCAGTCTAGCGGGCCTCGCGAACACCGGGGAGCTGTTTTTT
TRBJ2-1 TRBD2 . TRBV5-1 CASSLEVTSGRLSSYNEQFF TGCGCCAGCAGCTTGGAAGTTACTAGCGGGAGGCTTAGCTCCTACAATGAGCAGTTCTTC
TRBJ1-2 TRBD1 few TRBV5-1 CASSLWTGGTYGYTF TGCGCCAGCAGCTTATGGACAGGGGGAACCTATGGCTACACCTTC
TRBJ2-7 . . TRBV15 CATSRVGGTYEQYF TGTGCCACCAGCAGAGTGGGCGGTACCTACGAGCAGTACTTC
TRBJ2-2 . . TRBV9 CASSRSGIENFNTGELFF TGTGCCAGCAGCCGATCCGGAATTGAGAATTTCAACACCGGGGAGCTGTTTTTT
TRBJ2-7 TRBD2 . TRBV28 CASSFRTSGRTYEQYF TGTGCCAGCAGTTTCCGGACTAGCGGGAGAACCTACGAGCAGTACTTC
TRBJ2-1 TRBD1 . TRBV5-1 CASSSDRKSGEQFF TGCGCCAGCAGCTCGGACAGGAAGAGTGGGGAGCAGTTCTTC
TRBJ2-7 . . TRBV7-2 CASSPKGTIVPREQYF TGTGCCAGCAGCCCAAAGGGGACCATAGTCCCTCGCGAGCAGTACTTC
TRBJ1-3 . . TRBV6-5 CASGEQGAGNTIYF TGTGCCAGCGGAGAACAGGGAGCTGGAAACACCATATATTTT
TRBJ2-5 . . TRBV5-1 CASSPHGTAAPWYF TGCGCCAGCAGTCCTCACGGGACCGCCGCACCGTGGTACTTC
TRBJ2-7 TRBD1 . TRBV7-8 CASSLVRDRGNEQYF TGTGCCAGCAGCTTAGTAAGGGACAGGGGGAACGAGCAGTACTTC
TRBJ1-1 . . TRBV27 CASSSSGTANTEAFF TGTGCCAGCAGCTCATCCGGGACGGCTAACACTGAAGCTTTCTTT
TRBJ2-7 . . TRBV10-3 CAIRRQLLYEQYF TGTGCCATCCGCCGACAGTTATTGTACGAGCAGTACTTC
TRBJ2-5 . . TRBV5-1 CASSLTGLPQETQYF TGCGCCAGCAGCTTGACGGGACTCCCCCAAGAGACCCAGTACTTC
TRBJ2-2 TRBD2 . TRBV19 CASSIAIALAGVTGELFF TGTGCCAGTAGTATAGCCATAGCCTTAGCGGGAGTTACTGGGGAGCTGTTTTTT
TRBJ2-7 . . TRBV7-9 CASSLRGYEQYF TGTGCCAGCAGCTTGCGGGGCTACGAGCAGTACTTC
TRBJ1-1 . . TRBV2 CASRANTEAFF TGTGCCAGCAGGGCGAACACTGAAGCTTTCTTT
TRBJ2-5 TRBD2 . TRBV2 CASSGLLGLAGVTQETQYF TGTGCCAGCAGTGGGCTTTTGGGACTAGCGGGAGTGACACAAGAGACCCAGTACTTC
TRBJ2-7 . . TRBV19 CASSISGHFYEQYF TGTGCCAGTAGTATCTCGGGACACTTCTACGAGCAGTACTTC
TRBJ2-5 . few TRBV7-9 CASSDNNRRDGQETQYF TGTGCCAGCAGCGATAATAACCGCCGGGACGGCCAAGAGACCCAGTACTTC
TRBJ1-4 TRBD1 . TRBV28 CASTRRGTGVEKLFF TGTGCCAGCACCCGAAGGGGGACAGGGGTCGAAAAACTGTTTTTT
TRBJ1-1 TRBD1 . TRBV28 CATLGQGKTEAFF TGTGCCACCTTAGGACAGGGGAAAACTGAAGCTTTCTTT
TRBJ1-4 . once TRBV15 CATSRGDLSSDEKLFF TGTGCCACCAGCAGAGGGGACCTTTCCTCGGATGAAAAACTGTTTTTT
TRBJ1-2 . . TRBV13 CASSLTANYGYTF TGTGCCAGCAGCTTAACGGCTAACTATGGCTACACCTTC
TRBJ1-1 . . TRBV5-6 CASSFQTARNTEAFF TGTGCCAGCAGCTTTCAGACGGCTAGGAACACTGAAGCTTTCTTT
TRBJ2-7 . once TRBV5-4 CASSWGPRRALSYEQYF TGTGCCAGCAGCTGGGGACCGCGCCGAGCCCTCTCCTACGAGCAGTACTTC
TRBJ2-5 TRBD2 . TRBV28 CATSRSSGSFYETQYF TGTGCCACCTCCCGCTCTAGCGGGAGTTTTTATGAGACCCAGTACTTC